The T cell receptor (beta chain) under discussion was sequenced for a study of long-term antiretroviral therapy in people with HIV. Study conclusions and caveats: Post-ART samples showed increased diversity that remained below transplant donor control levels.

The germline V and J ends were trimmed by 6 bases and 2 bases, with 19 bases remaining between them. Germline CDR1 reads SGHAT; CDR2 reads FQNNGV. The CDR3 has 17 residues. Note on this clone: Antigen specificity is unknown.

An immunoSEQ assay, version v3.0, was performed at survey level. Assay: immunoSEQ multiplex PCR; the TCRdb copy retains only in-frame clones and omits some. The repertoire holds 20,000 to 25,000 clones, with around 80% as singletons. The clonotype originates from a middle-aged woman with HIV. Source: unsorted PBMCs, taken 1.2 years after starting antiretroviral therapy. The rearrangement joins TRBV11-2 to TRBJ2-2, with D possibly matching TRBD2 (6 bases). The CDR3 nucleotides are TGTGCCAGCAGGAACGGGGTGGCGGGAATCAACACCGGGGAGCTGTTTTTT. It yields the protein CASRNGVAGINTGELFF.